These 11 T cell receptor beta chains share one sample of origin, sequenced in a study of cytomegalovirus exposure and HLA in healthy donors. The PCR contained 60 Vbeta and 13 Jbeta primers. Generated by immunoSEQ multiplex PCR, the TCRdb table keeps only in-frame clones and is missing some. Of about 180,000 clones detected, 81% appear once; the ten largest clones hold about 2.2%. Sequenced material: PBMCs. These receptors came from a woman in her 30s in good health and CMV-seronegative.

This clone appeared once. The chain uses TRBV6-1 and TRBJ1-5; the D is unclear. CDR3 length equals 14 residues. Trimming pared 2 bases from V and 10 bases from J, leaving 15 bases between. Germline CDR1 reads MNHNS; CDR2 reads SASEGT. CDR3 sequence reads: CASSETSTERPQHF. CDR3 DNA: TGTGCCAGCAGTGAAACGTCGACGGAGCGCCCCCAGCATTTT.

V is TRBV7-9 and J is TRBJ2-7, with 9 bases matching TRBD1. CDR1 and CDR2 from the germline V gene are SEHNR and FQNEAQ (reference sequence). Losses at the gene ends were 5 bases for V and 3 bases for J; bases not matched to a gene: 8. This CDR3 has 15 amino acids. CDR3 residues: CASSPPTGGVYEQYF. Here the CDR3 DNA reads TGTGCCAGCAGCCCCCCTACAGGGGGCGTCTACGAGCAGTACTTC.

V is TRBV7-2 and J is TRBJ2-1; D unresolved. The CDR3 spans 12 residues. Germline CDR1 and CDR2: SGHTA and FQGNSA. The ends were cut back, 0 bases at V and 13 bases at J, with 10 bases in the middle. Here the CDR3 reads CASSLAPPIQFF. In DNA, the CDR3 is TGTGCCAGCAGCTTAGCCCCCCCCATCCAGTTCTTC.

This chain joins TRBV2 and TRBJ2-7; D gene unclear. Germline loops: CDR1 SNHLY, CDR2 FYNNEI. The ends were cut back, 7 bases at V and 5 bases at J, with 18 bases in the middle. The CDR3 is 14 residues long. CDR3 DNA sequence: TGTGCCAGCACAGTAGCCCCAAGATCCCACGAGCAGTACTTC. Translation: CASTVAPRSHEQYF.

The genes are TRBV28 and TRBJ1-1, with D maybe TRBD1 (5 bases). V was shortened by 7 bases and J by 1 base, with 16 bases between the two germline ends. CDR3 length equals 15 residues. Germline loops: CDR1 MDHEN, CDR2 SYDVKM. The CDR3 coding sequence is TGTGCCAGCAAATTGGGGGGTGCAGGGAACACTGAAGCTTTCTTT. Amino acids: CASKLGGAGNTEAFF.

The V and J genes are TRBV28 and TRBJ2-7; TRBD2 aligns across 9 bases. CDR1 and CDR2 (germline): MDHEN, SYDVKM. This CDR3 has 12 residues. J gave up 2 bases and V 9 bases, and 2 bases lay outside the gene matches. The CDR3 bases are TGTGCCAGGGGGACTAGCCCCTACGAGCAGTACTTC. Its translation: CARGTSPYEQYF.

This rearrangement joins TRBV28 to TRBJ2-2; D uncertain. Germline-derived CDR1 and CDR2 are MDHEN and SYDVKM. The CDR3 runs 13 residues. Between the trimmed V and J ends, which lost 2 bases and 4 bases, there was a span of 5 bases. DNA for the CDR3: TGTGCCAGCAGTTTACTGGCCACCGGGGAGCTGTTTTTT. This codes for CASSLLATGELFF.

J is TRBJ1-1 and V is TRBV27, with TRBD1 as a possible D gene (6 bases). This CDR3 region has 12 residues. Germline CDR1 and CDR2: MNHEY and SMNVEV (reference sequence). Trimming removed 5 bases at V and 6 bases at J, with 10 bases between. The CDR3 reads CASSPGGPEAFF. The CDR3 DNA reads as TGTGCCAGCAGTCCGGGGGGCCCTGAAGCTTTCTTT.

V gene TRBV4-2 combines with J gene TRBJ2-7, with D possibly matching TRBD2 (5 bases). The ends were cut back, 1 base at V and 5 bases at J, with 15 bases in the middle. The CDR3 has 15 residues. Looked up from germline, CDR1 is LGHNA and CDR2 is YNFKEQ. Here the CDR3 DNA reads TGTGCCAGCAGCCAAGGAGTCCGGGATGCGAACGAGCAGTACTTC. It specifies CASSQGVRDANEQYF.

This rearrangement joins TRBV7-2 to TRBJ2-3; no clear D gene. CDR1 and CDR2 (germline): SGHTA, FQGNSA. V lost 4 bases to trimming and J lost 3 bases, with 11 bases between them. The CDR3 contains 14 residues. As DNA, the CDR3 is TGTGCCAGCAGCTCCTATTTGAGGACAGATACGCAGTATTTT. Residues: CASSSYLRTDTQYF.

CDR3 in DNA: TGTGCCAGTAGTTCTAGCGGGAGCTCCTACAATGAGCAGTTCTTC. It yields the protein CASSSSGSSYNEQFF. The chain combines TRBV19 with TRBJ2-1; 10 bases are shared with TRBD2. The CDR3 sequence is 15 residues long. Germline V gene sequence: CDR1 LNHDA, CDR2 SQIVND (reference sequence). V lost 5 bases to trimming and J lost 0 bases; unmatched junction nucleotides: 1.